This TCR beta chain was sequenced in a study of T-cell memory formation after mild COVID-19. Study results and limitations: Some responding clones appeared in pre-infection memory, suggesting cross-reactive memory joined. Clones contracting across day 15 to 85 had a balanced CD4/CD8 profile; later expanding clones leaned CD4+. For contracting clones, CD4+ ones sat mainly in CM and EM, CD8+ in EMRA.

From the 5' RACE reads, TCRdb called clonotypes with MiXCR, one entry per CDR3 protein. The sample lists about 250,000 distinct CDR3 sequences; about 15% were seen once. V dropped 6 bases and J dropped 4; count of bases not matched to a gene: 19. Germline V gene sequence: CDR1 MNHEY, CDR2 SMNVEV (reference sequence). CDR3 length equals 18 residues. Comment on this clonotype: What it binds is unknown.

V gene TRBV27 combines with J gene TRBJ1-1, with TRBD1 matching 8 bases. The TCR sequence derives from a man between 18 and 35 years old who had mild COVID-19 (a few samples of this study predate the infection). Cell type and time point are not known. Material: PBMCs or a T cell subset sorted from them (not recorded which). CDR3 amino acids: CASRPQGGGSGFLTEAFF. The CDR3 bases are TGTGCCAGCAGACCACAGGGGGGAGGTTCTGGTTTTCTCACTGAAGCTTTCTTT.